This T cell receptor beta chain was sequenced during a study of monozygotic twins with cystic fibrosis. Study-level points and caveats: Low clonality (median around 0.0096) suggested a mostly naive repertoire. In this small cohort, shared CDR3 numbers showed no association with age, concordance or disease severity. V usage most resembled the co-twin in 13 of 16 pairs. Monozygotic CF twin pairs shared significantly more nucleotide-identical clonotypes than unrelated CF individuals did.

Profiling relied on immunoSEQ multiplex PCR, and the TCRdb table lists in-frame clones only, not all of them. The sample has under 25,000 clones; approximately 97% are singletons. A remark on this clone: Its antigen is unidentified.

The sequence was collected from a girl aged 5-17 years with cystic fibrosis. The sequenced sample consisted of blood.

CDR3 bases: TGTGCCTGGGAGGCAGGGACGAACACCGGGGAGCTGTTTTTT. Its protein is CAWEAGTNTGELFF. The chain links TRBV30 to TRBJ2-2; maybe TRBD1 (5 bases). The CDR3 length is 14 residues. Germline values: CDR1 GTSNPN, CDR2 SVGIG (reference sequence). V was cut by 5 bases and J by 0 bases, with 10 bases left in between.